The entry below describes one TCR beta chain. Its antigen is currently not known. Base-call qualities are not available, and no considerably larger clone is one nucleotide away. This sample stems from a study of shared clonotypes between healthy human individuals (dated by TCRdb to about 2020). Regarding the complete study: A few men and a couple of women, aged 18 to 49 years, made up the cohort. Each donor's leukapheresis produced roughly between roughly 0.85 and 9 billion PBMCs. To estimate repertoire size and how much clonotypes are shared between individuals, the study performed deep sequencing of blood TCR repertoires from 4 to 6 healthy adults. Libraries were prepared and TCR repertoires were sequenced by different laboratories using diverse techniques, in order to increase sequencing depth and limit assay-specific biases.

Looking up the germline V gene yields CDR1 MRHNA and CDR2 SNTAGT. The CDR3 starts with the cysteine, ends with the phenylalanine, and has 15 residues. Solely the CDR3 DNA is kept, with 45 bases framed from the first base. Compared with germline, V lacks 3 bases and J lacks 5 bases; bases without a gene match: 6. The donors were healthy, HIV-negative adults who had no recently reported acute infections or vaccinations. Only Caucasian adults living in Nashville, Tennessee, USA were represented among the donors. For unsorted samples, roughly 81 million PBMCs were counted and genomic DNA was extracted with the QIAamp DNA Blood Mini kit. Blood was obtained by leukapheresis, after which PBMCs were separated by Ficoll-Histopaque density gradient centrifugation and cryopreserved in liquid nitrogen vapor phase. The full study reports these points: Sampling was limited to blood, and TCR repertoires in tissue likely differ from TCR repertoires in blood. Pairwise subsampling indicated that sequencing depth was expected to affect the degree of clonotype sharing among donors. Because the study included a small number of donors, the genetic and exposure-history diversity represented was limited.

Using the deep immunoSEQ assay, TCR CDR3 regions were amplified from genomic DNA by multiplex PCR. Extracted genomic DNA from each cell subset was spread evenly across all wells of several immunoSEQ 96-well plates, with each plate serving as a replicate. Each replicate PCR for unsorted PBMC received approximately 0.3 ug genomic DNA, equal to tens of thousands of T cell genomes. Ten immunoSEQ deep assay plates were used to sequence the unsorted PBMC genomic DNA. Purified libraries were quantified with a Qubit 3.0 fluorometer, sized on a Bioanalyzer 2100, and re-quantified with the KAPA Library Quantification kit. Each immunoSEQ 96-well plate was sequenced on its own single-read 150-cycle Illumina NextSeq 550 flow cell. The paper's data handling went like this. Because the immunoSEQ output held only junctional sequences and lacked quality scores, the filtering could not match the filtering applied to full-length reads. To assign V/J genes and CDR3, sequences were annotated using PyIR, a Python wrapper for IgBLAST v1.9, with IMGT germline references. Reads were filtered out if the reads had weak V/J assignments (E-value above 1e-6), no CDR3, stop codons, out-of-frame junctions, or ambiguous translated residues. V3J clonotypes were defined as sequences sharing the same inferred V gene, J gene, and CDR3 amino acid sequence. Percentage overlap between repertoires was computed as shared unique clonotypes divided by the size of the smaller repertoire. Richness of each repertoire was evaluated using RTK rarefaction, the Chao1 estimator, and Recon v2.1 estimates of unobserved clonotypes. TCRdb retrieved this table from immuneACCESS and kept in-frame rearrangements only. Not all clones are present; in checked studies, unresolved V genes account for under half, and no reason is known for the remainder. D and trimming were read from the DNA, whereas the V and J calls and clone size are those reported in that table. This sample has about 460,000 clones in its table, and approximately 71% of those were observed once. The top ten hold approximately 12% of the sample.

This sequence was found in a woman aged 35 to 49 in good health. Some clones in this sample may be carry-over from other donors' samples. The chain was built from TRBV6-4 and TRBJ2-1, with 8 bases matching TRBD2. What was sequenced was PBMCs. The nucleotides read TGTGCCAGCAGTGAAAGTAGCGGGACCCACAATGAGCAGTTCTTC. Translated, it gives CASSESSGTHNEQFF.